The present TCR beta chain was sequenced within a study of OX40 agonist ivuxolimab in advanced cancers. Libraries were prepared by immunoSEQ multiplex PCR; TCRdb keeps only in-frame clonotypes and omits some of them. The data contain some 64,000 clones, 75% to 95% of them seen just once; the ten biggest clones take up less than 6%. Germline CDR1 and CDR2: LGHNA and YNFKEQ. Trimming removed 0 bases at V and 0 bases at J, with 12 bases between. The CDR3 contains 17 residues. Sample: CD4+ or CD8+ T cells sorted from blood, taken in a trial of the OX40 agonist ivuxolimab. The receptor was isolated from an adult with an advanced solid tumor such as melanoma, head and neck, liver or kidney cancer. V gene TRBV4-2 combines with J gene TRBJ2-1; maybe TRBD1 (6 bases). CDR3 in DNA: TGTGCCAGCAGCCAAGATCAGGGGACGAGCTCCTACAATGAGCAGTTCTTC. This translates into CASSQDQGTSSYNEQFF.